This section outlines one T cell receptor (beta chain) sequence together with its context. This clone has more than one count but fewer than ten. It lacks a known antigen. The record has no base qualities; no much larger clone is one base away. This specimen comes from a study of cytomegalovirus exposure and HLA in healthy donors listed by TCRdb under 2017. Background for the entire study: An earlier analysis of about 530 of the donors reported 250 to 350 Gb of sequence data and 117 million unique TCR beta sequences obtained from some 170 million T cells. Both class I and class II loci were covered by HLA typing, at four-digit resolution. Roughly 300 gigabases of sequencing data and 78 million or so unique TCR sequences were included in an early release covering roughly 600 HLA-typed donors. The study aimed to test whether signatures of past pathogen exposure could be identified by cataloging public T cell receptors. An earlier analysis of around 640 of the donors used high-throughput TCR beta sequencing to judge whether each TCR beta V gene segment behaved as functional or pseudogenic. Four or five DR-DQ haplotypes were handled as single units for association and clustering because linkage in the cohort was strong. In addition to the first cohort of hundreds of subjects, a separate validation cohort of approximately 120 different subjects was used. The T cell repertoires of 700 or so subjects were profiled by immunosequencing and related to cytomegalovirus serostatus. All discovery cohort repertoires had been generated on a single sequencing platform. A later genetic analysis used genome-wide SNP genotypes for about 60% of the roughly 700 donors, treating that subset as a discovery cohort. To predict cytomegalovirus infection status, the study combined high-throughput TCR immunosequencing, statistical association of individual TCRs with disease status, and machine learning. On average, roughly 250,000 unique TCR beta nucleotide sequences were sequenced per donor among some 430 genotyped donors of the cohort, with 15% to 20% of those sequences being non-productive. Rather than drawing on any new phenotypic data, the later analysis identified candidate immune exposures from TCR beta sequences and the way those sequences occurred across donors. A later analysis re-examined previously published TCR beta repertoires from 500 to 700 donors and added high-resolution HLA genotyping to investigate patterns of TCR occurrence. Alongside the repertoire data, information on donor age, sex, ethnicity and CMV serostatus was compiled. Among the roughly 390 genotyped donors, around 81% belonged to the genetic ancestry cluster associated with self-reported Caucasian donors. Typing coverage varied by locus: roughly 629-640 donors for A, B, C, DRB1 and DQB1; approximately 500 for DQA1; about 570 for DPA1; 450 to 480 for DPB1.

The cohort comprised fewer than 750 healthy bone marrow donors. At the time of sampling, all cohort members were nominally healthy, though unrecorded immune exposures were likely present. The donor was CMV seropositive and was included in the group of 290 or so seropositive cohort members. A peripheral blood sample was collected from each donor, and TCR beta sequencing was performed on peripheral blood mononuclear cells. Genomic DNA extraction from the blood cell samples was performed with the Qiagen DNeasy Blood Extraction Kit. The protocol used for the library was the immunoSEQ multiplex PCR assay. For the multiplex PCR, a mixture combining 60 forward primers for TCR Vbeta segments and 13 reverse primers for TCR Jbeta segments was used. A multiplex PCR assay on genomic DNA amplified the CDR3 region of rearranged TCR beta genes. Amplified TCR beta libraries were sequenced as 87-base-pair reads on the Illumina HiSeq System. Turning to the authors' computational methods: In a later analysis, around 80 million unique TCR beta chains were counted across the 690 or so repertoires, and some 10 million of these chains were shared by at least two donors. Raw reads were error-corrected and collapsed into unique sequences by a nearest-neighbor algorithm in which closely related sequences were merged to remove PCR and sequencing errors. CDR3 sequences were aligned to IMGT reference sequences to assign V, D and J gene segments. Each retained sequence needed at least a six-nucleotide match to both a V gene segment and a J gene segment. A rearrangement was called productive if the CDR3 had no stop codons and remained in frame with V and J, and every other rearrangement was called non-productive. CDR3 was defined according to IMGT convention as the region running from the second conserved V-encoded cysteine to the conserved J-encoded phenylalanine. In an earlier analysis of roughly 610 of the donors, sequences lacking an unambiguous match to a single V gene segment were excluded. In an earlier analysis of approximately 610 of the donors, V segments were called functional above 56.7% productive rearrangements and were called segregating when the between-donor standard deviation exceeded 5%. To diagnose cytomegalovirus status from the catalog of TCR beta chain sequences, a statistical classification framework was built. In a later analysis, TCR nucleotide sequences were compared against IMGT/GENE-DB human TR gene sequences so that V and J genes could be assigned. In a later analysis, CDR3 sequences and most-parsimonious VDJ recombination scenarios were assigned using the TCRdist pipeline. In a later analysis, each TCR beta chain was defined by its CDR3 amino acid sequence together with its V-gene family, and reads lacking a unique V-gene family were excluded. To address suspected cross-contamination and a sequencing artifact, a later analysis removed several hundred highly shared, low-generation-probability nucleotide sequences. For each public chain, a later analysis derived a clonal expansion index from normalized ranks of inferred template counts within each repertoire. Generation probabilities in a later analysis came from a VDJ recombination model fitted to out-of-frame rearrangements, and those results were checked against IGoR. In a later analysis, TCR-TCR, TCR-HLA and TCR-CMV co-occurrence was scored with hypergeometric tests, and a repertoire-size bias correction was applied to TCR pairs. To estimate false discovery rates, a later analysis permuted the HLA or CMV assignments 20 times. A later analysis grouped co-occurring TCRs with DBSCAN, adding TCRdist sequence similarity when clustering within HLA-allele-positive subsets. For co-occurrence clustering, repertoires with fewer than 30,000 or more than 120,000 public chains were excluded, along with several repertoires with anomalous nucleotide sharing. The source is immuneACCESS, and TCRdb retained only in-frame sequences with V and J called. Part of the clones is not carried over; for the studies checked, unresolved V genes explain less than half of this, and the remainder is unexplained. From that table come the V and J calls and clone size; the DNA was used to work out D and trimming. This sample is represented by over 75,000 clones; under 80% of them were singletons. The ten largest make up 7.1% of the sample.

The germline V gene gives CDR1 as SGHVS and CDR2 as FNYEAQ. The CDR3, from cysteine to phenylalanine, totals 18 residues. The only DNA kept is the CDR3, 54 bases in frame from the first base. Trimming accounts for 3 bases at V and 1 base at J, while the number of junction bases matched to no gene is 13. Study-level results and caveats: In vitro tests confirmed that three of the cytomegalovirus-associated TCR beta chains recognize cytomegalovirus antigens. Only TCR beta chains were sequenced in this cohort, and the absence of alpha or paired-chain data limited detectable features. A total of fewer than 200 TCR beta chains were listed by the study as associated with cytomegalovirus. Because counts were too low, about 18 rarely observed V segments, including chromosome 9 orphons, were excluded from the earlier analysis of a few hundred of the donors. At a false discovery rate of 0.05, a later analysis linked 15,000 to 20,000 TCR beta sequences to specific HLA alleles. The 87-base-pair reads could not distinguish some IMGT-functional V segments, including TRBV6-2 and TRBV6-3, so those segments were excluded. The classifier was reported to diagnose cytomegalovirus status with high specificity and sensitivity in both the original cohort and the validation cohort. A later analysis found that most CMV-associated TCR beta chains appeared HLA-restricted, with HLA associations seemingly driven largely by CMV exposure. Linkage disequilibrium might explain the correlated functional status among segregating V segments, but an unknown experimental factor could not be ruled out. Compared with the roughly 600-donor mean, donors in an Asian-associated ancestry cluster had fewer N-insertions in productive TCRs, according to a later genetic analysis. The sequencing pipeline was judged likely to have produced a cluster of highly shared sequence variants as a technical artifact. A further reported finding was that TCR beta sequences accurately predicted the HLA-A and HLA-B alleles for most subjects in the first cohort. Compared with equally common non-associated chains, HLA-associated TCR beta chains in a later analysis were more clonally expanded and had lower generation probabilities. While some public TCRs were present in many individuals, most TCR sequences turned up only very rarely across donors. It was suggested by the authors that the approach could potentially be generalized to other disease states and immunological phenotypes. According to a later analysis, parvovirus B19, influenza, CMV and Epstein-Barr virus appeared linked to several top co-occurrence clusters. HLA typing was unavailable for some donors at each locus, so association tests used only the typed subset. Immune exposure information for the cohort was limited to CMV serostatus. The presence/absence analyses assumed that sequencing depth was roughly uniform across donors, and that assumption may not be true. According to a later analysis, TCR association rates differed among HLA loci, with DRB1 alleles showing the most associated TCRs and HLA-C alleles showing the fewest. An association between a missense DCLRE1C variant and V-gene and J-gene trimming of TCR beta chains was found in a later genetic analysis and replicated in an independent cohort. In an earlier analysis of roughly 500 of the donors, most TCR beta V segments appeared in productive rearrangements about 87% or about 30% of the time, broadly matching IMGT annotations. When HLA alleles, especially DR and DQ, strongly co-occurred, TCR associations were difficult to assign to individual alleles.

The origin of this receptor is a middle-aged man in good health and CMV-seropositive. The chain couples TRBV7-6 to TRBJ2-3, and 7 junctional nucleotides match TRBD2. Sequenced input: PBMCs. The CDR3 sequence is CASSLGRSGTDGTDTQYF. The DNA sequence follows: TGTGCCAGCAGCTTGGGGCGGAGCGGGACCGACGGCACAGATACGCAGTATTTT.